This T cell receptor beta chain comes out of a study of cytomegalovirus exposure and HLA in healthy donors. The germline gives CDR1 WSHSY, CDR2 SAAADI. The trim removed 7 bases at V and 3 bases at J, leaving 5 bases unmatched. The CDR3 is made up of 13 amino acids. Here immunoSEQ multiplex PCR was the method, and the copy in TCRdb shows in-frame clones only, minus some. This sample yields about 120,000 clones, of which approximately 92% are seen a single time; approximately 1% belongs to the top ten. This TCR came from a woman aged 18-29 years in good health and CMV-seronegative. The sequenced sample consisted of PBMCs. The rearrangement joins TRBV10-2 to TRBJ1-1, with 7 bases aligning to TRBD1. The CDR3 reads CASKRQGYTEAFF. As DNA, the CDR3 is TGCGCCAGCAAAAGACAGGGCTACACTGAAGCTTTCTTT.